This record looks at one T cell receptor (beta chain) sequence and its context. The antigen remains unidentified. The CDR3 runs 15 residues. Germline lookup yields CDR1 SGDLS and CDR2 YYNGEE. The germline V and J ends were trimmed by 3 bases and 4 bases, with 17 bases remaining between them. The sample originates from a study of T-cell memory formation after mild COVID-19. TCR alpha and TCR beta cDNA libraries with sample barcodes and UMIs came from 5'RACE using constant-segment primers. TCRdb re-derived calls from the 5' RACE reads in MiXCR, one entry per CDR3 protein. The profile shows hundreds of thousands of distinct CDR3 sequences, about 13% of them singletons. Overall study findings and caveats: Among CD4+ contracting clones, most were CM and EM, and CD8+ ones EMRA.

This chain links TRBV9 with TRBJ2-7; D possibly matches TRBD1 or TRBD2 (5 bases each). The receptor's source is a man younger than 30 who had mild COVID-19 (a few samples of this study predate the infection). Cell type and time point are not known. Sequencing was done on a sample of PBMCs or a T cell subset sorted from them (not recorded which). Written as DNA, the CDR3 is TGTGCCAGCAGCGCTCAATCCGGGGCCAATTACGAGCAGTACTTC. Protein product: CASSAQSGANYEQYF.